The 26 T cell receptor beta chains below come from one sample, sequenced in a study of persistence of HIV-infected CD4 T cells. The antigens for these receptors are not known. This was the immunoSEQ version 4 assay in survey mode. Using immunoSEQ multiplex PCR, the repertoire was profiled, and TCRdb retains in-frame clones only, with some absent. This sample has 25,000 to 35,000 clones, with approximately 78% found just once. Cells were stimulated with CMV-infected fibroblast lysates at 8 to 10 ug/mL. CD40L/CD69 double-negative CD45RO-high memory CD4+ T cells were collected. The sequenced sample was CD4+ T cells sorted from PBMCs after roughly 18-hour stimulation, obtained from a patient who received antiretroviral therapy. These receptors all come from an adult woman with HIV who was CMV-seropositive.

V and J are TRBV6-5 and TRBJ1-2; 8 bases map to TRBD1. CDR3 size: 14 residues. J gave up 4 bases and V 6 bases, and 7 bases lay outside the gene matches. Germline V CDR1 and CDR2: MNHEY, SVGAGI. The CDR3 DNA reads TGTGCCAGCAGCTCAGGGGGCAGGATCTATGGCTACACCTTC. Encoded protein: CASSSGGRIYGYTF.

The V and J genes are TRBV29-1 and TRBJ1-2; D might be TRBD1 (5 bases). Between the trimmed V and J ends, which lost 0 bases and 6 bases, there was a span of 14 bases. This CDR3 contains 14 residues. The V gene's germline CDR1 is SQVTM and CDR2 ANQGSEA. CDR3: CSVEDLRGSDGYTF. CDR3 nucleotides: TGCAGCGTTGAAGATCTGAGGGGAAGTGATGGCTACACCTTC.

This chain joins TRBV7-2 and TRBJ2-6; tentatively, D is TRBD1 (5 bases). Germline V gives CDR1 SGHTA, CDR2 FQGNSA. The CDR3 spans 18 residues. V dropped 2 bases and J dropped 0 bases, with 14 bases sitting between them. The CDR3 loop reads CASSLQGLISSGANVLTF. The CDR3 bases are TGTGCCAGCAGCTTACAGGGATTAATAAGCTCTGGGGCCAACGTCCTGACTTTC.

Only one count was recorded for this clone. The chain couples TRBV6-1 to TRBJ1-5; perhaps TRBD1 as D (6 bases). Germline CDR1 MNHNS, CDR2 SASEGT. The CDR3 loop spans 15 amino acids. The V and J ends lost 2 bases and 3 bases respectively, with 11 bases between them. This CDR3 reads CASSERGGPNQPQHF. CDR3 nucleotide sequence: TGTGCCAGCAGTGAACGTGGGGGCCCCAATCAGCCCCAGCATTTT.

The chain recombines TRBV5-5 with TRBJ1-1, with D hard to call. Germline CDR1 and CDR2: SGHKS and YYEKEE (reference sequence). Trimming removed 0 bases at V and 1 base at J, with 4 bases between. The CDR3 extends over 13 amino acids. This CDR3 reads CASSLGTNTEAFF. The DNA for the CDR3 is TGTGCCAGCAGCTTGGGGACGAACACTGAAGCTTTCTTT.

The chain has TRBV19 and TRBJ1-1; 10 nucleotides line up with TRBD1. The V gene's germline CDR1 is LNHDA and CDR2 SQIVND (reference sequence). This CDR3 is built from 16 residues. V was pared by 2 bases and J by 6 bases, with 9 bases of the junction left unmatched. CDR3 DNA: TGTGCCAGTAGTATAAGGAGGGGGACAGGGGTCCCTGAAGCTTTCTTT. It specifies CASSIRRGTGVPEAFF.

This clone was recorded once. V gene TRBV3-1 (or the pseudogene TRBV3-2) combines with J gene TRBJ2-4; D possibly matches TRBD1 or TRBD2 (5 bases each). Germline lookup yields CDR1 LGHDT and CDR2 YNNKEL (reference sequence). Trimming cost V 1 base and J 0 bases, with 7 bases left between them. The CDR3 extends over 15 amino acids. The CDR3 sequence: CASSQGGLAKNIQYF. For the CDR3, the DNA is TGTGCCAGCAGCCAAGGGGGGTTAGCCAAAAACATTCAGTACTTC.

The chain employs TRBV2 and TRBJ1-5, with no clear D. V lost 7 bases and J lost 6, with 16 bases in between. The CDR3 is 14 amino acids. The germline V gene encodes CDR1 SNHLY and CDR2 FYNNEI. The CDR3 bases are TGTGCCAGCACCCCCAAGCCGGGTCCTCAGCCCCAGCATTTT. Its protein product is CASTPKPGPQPQHF.

The chain combines TRBV27 with TRBJ2-2; D gene unclear. CDR3 size: 12 residues. Germline CDR1 MNHEY, CDR2 SMNVEV (reference sequence). V was cut by 8 bases and J by 4 bases, with 8 bases left in between. CDR3 amino acids: CASRKTTGELFF. The CDR3 DNA is TGTGCCAGCCGTAAAACCACCGGGGAGCTGTTTTTT.

The chain couples TRBV30 to TRBJ2-3, with D perhaps TRBD2 (5 bases). Germline assignment: CDR1 GTSNPN and CDR2 SVGIG (reference sequence). V was trimmed by 4 bases and J by 8 bases, leaving 10 bases between them. The CDR3 extends over 11 amino acids. The CDR3 is CAWTQGSTQYF. In DNA, the CDR3 is TGTGCCTGGACCCAAGGGAGTACGCAGTATTTT.

This chain connects TRBV5-1 to TRBJ1-2; the match to TRBD1 covers 7 bases. Germline V gene sequence: CDR1 SGHRS, CDR2 YFSETQ. This CDR3 has 15 residues. The V gene end was trimmed by 4 bases and the J gene end by 4 bases; junction bases not matched to a gene: 10. The CDR3 spells CASSQDRQMGYGYTF. The CDR3 DNA is TGCGCCAGCAGCCAGGACAGGCAGATGGGCTATGGCTACACCTTC.

This clone was recorded a few times. The rearrangement links TRBV6-1 to TRBJ1-1; D is undetermined. CDR1 and CDR2 from the germline V gene are MNHNS and SASEGT. With 3 bases removed from V and 1 base from J, the gap between germline ends came to 12 bases. The CDR3 extends over 15 amino acids. This CDR3 reads CASSDRTRGNTEAFF. CDR3 sequence (DNA): TGTGCCAGCAGTGACCGGACCAGAGGGAACACTGAAGCTTTCTTT.

The chain recombines TRBV7-6 with TRBJ2-5; D gene uncertain. V was trimmed by 4 bases and J by 2 bases, leaving 8 bases between them. The germline gives CDR1 SGHVS, CDR2 FNYEAQ. The CDR3 has 13 residues. The DNA of the CDR3 is TGTGCCAGCAGCTCGGAGAGACAAGAGACCCAGTACTTC. Residues: CASSSERQETQYF.

The rearrangement links TRBV28 to TRBJ1-6; D is unclear. The germline gives CDR1 MDHEN, CDR2 SYDVKM. The CDR3 is made up of 12 amino acids. V shed 3 bases and J shed 11 bases, with 8 bases lying between them. In DNA, the CDR3 is TGTGCCAGCAGTTTCCCCCAAACACCCCTCCACTTT. Translated, it gives CASSFPQTPLHF.

The chain links TRBV5-4 to TRBJ2-7, with TRBD1 identical over 8 bases. The CDR3 sequence is 14 residues long. Germline V gene sequence: CDR1 SGHNT, CDR2 YYREEE (reference sequence). V lost 4 bases and J lost 1; bases outside the gene matches: 4. The CDR3: CASSQQGVSYEQYF. The CDR3 region has the DNA TGTGCCAGCAGCCAACAGGGGGTTTCCTACGAGCAGTACTTC.

This clone was counted between two and nine times. The chain's CDR3 is CASSQADRVLIGNTEAFF. CDR3 nucleotide sequence: TGTGCCAGCAGCCAAGCGGACAGGGTTTTGATAGGGAACACTGAAGCTTTCTTT. The J gene is TRBJ1-1, the V gene TRBV3-1 (or the pseudogene TRBV3-2), with TRBD1 matching 8 bases. Trimming removed 1 base from V and 1 base from J; junction bases left unmatched: 11. CDR3 length: 18 amino acids. Germline CDR1 is LGHDT and CDR2 is YNNKEL (reference sequence).

This sequence joins TRBV6-5 and TRBJ2-7; D gene uncertain. The CDR3 runs 13 residues. Germline V lookup: CDR1 MNHEY, CDR2 SVGAGI. V was clipped by 0 bases and J by 4 bases, with 7 bases between them. CDR3 region: CASSYSSRYEQYF. The CDR3 nucleotides read TGTGCCAGCAGTTACTCGAGCCGTTACGAGCAGTACTTC.

The CDR3 nucleotides are TGTGCCAGCAGCTTGGGATTTGAGATCCTGAACACTGAAGCTTTCTTT. It yields the protein CASSLGFEILNTEAFF. The chain uses TRBV11-2 and TRBJ1-1; D not resolved. V lost 3 bases to trimming and J lost 0 bases, with 14 bases between them. This CDR3 has 16 amino acids. Germline lookup yields CDR1 SGHAT and CDR2 FQNNGV. Together with reference TRBV11-2 and TRBJ1-1, the CDR3 gives the full variable domain: EAGVAQSPRYKIIEKRQSVAFWCNPISGHATLYWYQQILGQGPKLLIQFQNNGVVDDSQLPKDRFSAERLKGVDSTLKIQPAKLEDSAVYLCASSLGFEILNTEAFFGQGTRLTVV.

The rearrangement uses TRBV5-4 and TRBJ1-4; D gene ambiguous. Germline CDR1 and CDR2: SGHNT and YYREEE (reference sequence). The length of the CDR3 is 13 residues. The V gene lost 0 bases and the J gene lost 8 bases, with 8 bases spanning the gap. The CDR3 is CASSLALGEKLFF. In nucleotides, the CDR3 is TGTGCCAGCAGCTTGGCCTTGGGCGAAAAACTGTTTTTT.

This clone was counted only a few times. The V gene is TRBV6-1, the J gene TRBJ2-3; 10 bases are shared with TRBD2. CDR1 and CDR2 from the germline V gene are MNHNS and SASEGT. The CDR3 length is 16 residues. The V and J ends lost 3 bases and 1 base, in that order; junction bases with no gene match: 4. CDR3 sequence (DNA): TGTGCCAGCAGTGAGATTACTAGCGGGGGCACAGATACGCAGTATTTT. Translated: CASSEITSGGTDTQYF.

This chain uses TRBV3-1 (or the pseudogene TRBV3-2) with TRBJ2-1; D gene unclear. Trimming removed 1 base at V and 6 bases at J, with 7 bases between. This CDR3 is 13 amino acids long. The germline gives CDR1 LGHDT, CDR2 YNNKEL (reference sequence). In DNA form, the CDR3 reads TGTGCCAGCAGCCAAGCTGCCCGCAATGAGCAGTTCTTC. This sequence encodes CASSQAARNEQFF.

This clone occurred once. The gene calls are TRBV5-1 and TRBJ2-7; 11 nucleotides agree with TRBD2. Germline loops: CDR1 SGHRS, CDR2 YFSETQ. The V gene end was trimmed by 3 bases and the J gene end by 5 bases; junction bases not matched to a gene: 4. The CDR3 covers 14 residues. CDR3 loop: CASSSLAGGNEQYF. In DNA, the CDR3 is TGCGCCAGCAGCTCCCTAGCGGGGGGCAACGAGCAGTACTTC.

The genes are TRBV18 and TRBJ1-1, with 10 positions matching TRBD1. Germline loops: CDR1 KGHSH, CDR2 LQKENI. The V segment lost 6 bases and the J segment 7 bases; nucleotides outside the gene matches: 2. This CDR3 contains 12 residues. CDR3 sequence reads: CASSGTGVEAFF. CDR3 DNA sequence: TGTGCCAGCTCCGGGACAGGGGTTGAAGCTTTCTTT.

The chain joins TRBV2 to TRBJ1-1, with D possibly matching TRBD1 (6 bases). Trimming removed 7 bases from V and 9 bases from J, with 15 bases in between. The CDR3 is made up of 12 amino acids. The V gene's germline CDR1 is SNHLY and CDR2 FYNNEI. The DNA of the CDR3 is TGTGCCAGCACCCCTGAGGGGGGGAAAGCTTTCTTT. Amino acid sequence: CASTPEGGKAFF.

The rearrangement links TRBV4-2 to TRBJ2-3; no clear D gene. This CDR3 contains 16 residues. Germline-derived CDR1 and CDR2 are LGHNA and YNFKEQ. With 1 base removed from V and 0 bases from J, the gap between germline ends came to 11 bases. The CDR3 loop is CASSQGLAPSTDTQYF. Here the CDR3 DNA reads TGTGCCAGCAGCCAAGGACTGGCGCCTAGCACAGATACGCAGTATTTT.

The J gene is TRBJ2-7, the V gene TRBV28; 8 bases fit TRBD2. The CDR3 runs to 16 residues. J was trimmed by 0 bases and V by 6 bases; bases with no gene match: 10. Germline CDR1 and CDR2: MDHEN and SYDVKM. In DNA, the CDR3 is TGTGCCAGCAGCCGACCCTTGGCGGGGGGCTCCTACGAGCAGTACTTC. Amino acids: CASSRPLAGGSYEQYF.